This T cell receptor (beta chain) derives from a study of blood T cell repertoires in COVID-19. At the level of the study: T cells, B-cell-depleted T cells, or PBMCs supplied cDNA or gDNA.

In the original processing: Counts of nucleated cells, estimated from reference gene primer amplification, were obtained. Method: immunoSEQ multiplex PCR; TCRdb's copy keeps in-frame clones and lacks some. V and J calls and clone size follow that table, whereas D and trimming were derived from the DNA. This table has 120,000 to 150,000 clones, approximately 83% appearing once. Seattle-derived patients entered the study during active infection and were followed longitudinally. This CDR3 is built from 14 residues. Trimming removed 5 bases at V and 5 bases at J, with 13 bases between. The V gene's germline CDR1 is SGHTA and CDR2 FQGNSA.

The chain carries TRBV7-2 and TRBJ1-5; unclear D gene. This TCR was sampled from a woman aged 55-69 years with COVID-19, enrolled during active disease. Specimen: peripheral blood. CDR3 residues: CASSIGGFYQPQHF. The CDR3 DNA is TGTGCCAGCAGCATAGGCGGGTTTTATCAGCCCCAGCATTTT.